The clone carrying this TCR beta chain is labeled medium-sized. Its antigen is unidentified. Unmatched junction bases numbered 9, after V lost 4 bases and J lost 8 bases. CDR3 length: 15 residues. Germline loops: CDR1 DFQATT, CDR2 SNEGSKA (reference sequence). Noted treatment: roughly 11-day PBMC culture with coronavirus spike peptide pools or control peptides (ViraFEST assay). CD4+ T cells that had been cultured provided DNA sequenced with the Oncomine TCR Beta short-read assay. Cultured CD4+ T cells yielded the extracted genomic DNA. Using its own MiXCR run on the PCR reads, TCRdb lists one record per CDR3 protein. The top ten clones hold more than 20% of a sample with 4,000 to 5,000 distinct CDR3 sequences, around a fifth of them seen once. The data are from a study of vaccination and CD4 T cells after COVID-19. The overall study: Convalescents were six males and four females, two of them Hispanic. Investigators drew the post-COVID samples a median about 98 days after diagnosis, with a range of 35 to 161. Either the Pfizer-BioNTech BNT162b2 or Moderna mRNA-1273 vaccine was given as two doses.

Sequencing input: CD4+ T cells from blood, cultured in vitro. The chain recombines TRBV20-1 with TRBJ1-6; TRBD1 agrees at 9 bases. The clonotype was recovered from a human donor who had recovered from COVID-19. CDR3 nucleotide sequence: TGCAGTGCTAAGGGACAGGGTATAATTGATTCACCCCTCCACTTT. Translation gives CSAKGQGIIDSPLHF.